The text below deals with one TCR beta chain. Unmatched junction bases numbered 5, after V lost 4 bases and J lost 5 bases. Per germline, CDR1 LNHDA and CDR2 SQIVND (reference sequence). The length of the CDR3 is 14 residues. 13 Jbeta primers and 60 Vbeta primers were used for the PCR. Sequencing used immunoSEQ multiplex PCR; TCRdb keeps in-frame clones, though not all of them. The sample has about 160,000 clones; 65% to 85% are singletons. The sample originates from a study of cytomegalovirus exposure and HLA in healthy donors. The V gene is TRBV19, the J gene TRBJ2-3; TRBD2 matches at 8 bases. The receptor's source is a male donor in good health and CMV-seropositive. The sample consisted of PBMCs. The CDR3 region has the DNA TGTGCCAGTAGTAACAGCGGGAGACGAGATACGCAGTATTTT. Its translation is CASSNSGRRDTQYF.